This TCR beta chain was retrieved from a study of blood T cell repertoires in COVID-19. Across the whole study: Acute and convalescent COVID-19 specimens originated in the United States, Italy and Spain.

Measured with immunoSEQ multiplex PCR; TCRdb has only the in-frame clones, and not every one. This sample has about 230,000 clones, with 88% found just once. Deletions cut 1 base from V and 1 base from J, with 6 bases between. The germline gives CDR1 SGHRS, CDR2 YFSETQ. The CDR3 has 14 residues. This clone was seen only a few times. The rearrangement uses TRBV5-1 and TRBJ2-1; perhaps TRBD1 as D (6 bases). The TCR originated in a woman between 35 and 50 years old with acute COVID-19. The sequencing input was PBMCs or T cells enriched from blood (not recorded which). In DNA form, the CDR3 reads TGCGCCAGCAGCTTGCAGGGGTCCTACAATGAGCAGTTCTTC. This codes for CASSLQGSYNEQFF.